This T cell receptor (beta chain) was sequenced during a study of T cell responses to AZD1222 COVID-19 vaccine. Using immunoSEQ multiplex PCR, the repertoire was profiled, and TCRdb retains in-frame clones only, with some absent. The sample records around 100,000 clones, approximately 89% being singletons. Broader study findings: Vaccine-associated CD4 TCRs spanned spike, dominant at 160-218 and 743-854. Sampling captured repertoires only after the peak T cell response. Donors were chiefly white British, with a greater number of females, and clonal diversity was perhaps underestimated. Two AZD1222 doses significantly raised spike-specific TCR breadth and depth over controls.

As to this clone: Antigen specificity is unknown.

This receptor was identified in an adult in good health. The sample consisted of peripheral blood, taken on day 0 of MenACWY control vaccination.

This CDR3 is CASSDPGQGVDEQYF. In nucleotides, the CDR3 is TGCGCCAGCAGTGACCCCGGACAGGGCGTAGACGAGCAGTACTTC. The chain carries TRBV10-2 and TRBJ2-7; 8 bases match TRBD1. This CDR3 has 15 residues. Germline V lookup: CDR1 WSHSY, CDR2 SAAADI. The junction had 9 bases not matched to a gene; V was cut back by 3 bases and J by 5 bases.